One sample yielded the 9 T cell receptor beta chains listed below, sequenced in a study of blood T cells in healthy people across ages. Primed by a sample-barcoded 5' primer and a J-beta primer mix, a second PCR proceeded for about 6 to 11 cycles. TCRdb reanalysed the 5' RACE reads using MiXCR and keeps one entry per CDR3 protein. Found here are about 600,000 distinct CDR3 sequences, 40% to 50% of them singletons; the top ten hold roughly 24%. Sequencing was performed on blood. These receptors came from a man older than 75 in good health.

This clonotype came up a few times. The J gene is TRBJ2-3, the V gene TRBV20-1, with 7 positions matching TRBD2. J was trimmed by 4 bases and V by 2 bases; bases with no gene match: 3. This CDR3 comprises 13 residues. Per the germline V gene, CDR1 is DFQATT and CDR2 is SNEGSKA (reference sequence). CDR3 in amino acids: CSARLAAPDTQYF. For the CDR3, the DNA is TGCAGTGCTAGACTAGCGGCGCCAGATACGCAGTATTTT.

Notes on this clonotype: A much larger clone lies one base from this, so it may be a read error. The CDR3 region has the DNA TGTGCCAGCAGGTACTCCGTTTCTGGAGATACGCAGTATTTT. The encoded protein is CASRYSVSGDTQYF. The chain recombines TRBV6-6 with TRBJ2-3; D ambiguous. Germline V gene data show CDR1 as MNHNY and CDR2 as SVGAGI (reference sequence). The CDR3 length is 14 residues.

This clonotype was observed a single time. The chain is built from TRBV28 and TRBJ2-3, with D uncertain. From germline, CDR1 is MDHEN and CDR2 SYDVKM. With 5 bases removed from V and 3 bases from J, the gap between germline ends came to 15 bases. The CDR3 loop spans 15 amino acids. CDR3: CASSPPAQLTDTQYF. CDR3 sequence (DNA): TGTGCCAGCAGTCCACCCGCCCAATTGACAGATACGCAGTATTTT.

CDR3 protein: CSVVTGVTEAFF. DNA for the CDR3: TGCAGCGTTGTAACGGGGGTCACTGAAGCTTTCTTT. J is TRBJ1-1 and V is TRBV29-1; D perhaps matches TRBD1 (5 bases). The V gene lost 4 bases and the J gene lost 4 bases, with 10 bases spanning the gap. The CDR3 runs to 12 residues. Germline V gene sequence: CDR1 SQVTM, CDR2 ANQGSEA. Full variable domain (rest looked up from reference TRBV29-1 and TRBJ1-1): SAVISQKPSRDICQRGTSLTIQCQVDSQVTMMFWYRQQPGQSLTLIATANQGSEATYESGFVIDKFPISRPNLTFSTLTVSNMSPEDSSIYLCSVVTGVTEAFFGQGTRLTVV.

As regards this clonotype: A clone one base away is much larger, so this may be a read error. The chain combines TRBV6-5 with TRBJ2-5; 7 nucleotides agree with TRBD1. This CDR3 region has 14 residues. Germline CDR1 reads MNHEY; CDR2 reads SVGAGI. V trimming: 5 bases; J trimming: 4 bases; junction bases outside the gene matches: 7. CDR3 in DNA: TGTGCCAGCAGTCTGAGGACAGGACCAGAGACCCAGTACTTC. As protein: CASSLRTGPETQYF.

To note about this clonotype: A much larger clone sits a single nucleotide away, making a read error possible. The chain recombines TRBV6-6 with TRBJ2-1; D remains ambiguous. Germline V gives CDR1 MNHNY, CDR2 SVGAGI (reference sequence). This CDR3 comprises 14 residues. Trimming stripped 5 bases from V and 7 bases from J, with 15 bases between. The CDR3 nucleotides are TGTGCCAGCAGTGACCCCCGGACGGTTAATGAGCAGTTCTTC. This translates into CASSDPRTVNEQFF.

This chain links TRBV28 with TRBJ1-1, with unresolved D. Trimming took 6 bases from V and 6 from J, leaving 26 bases between them. The CDR3 is made up of 17 amino acids. The V gene's germline CDR1 is MDHEN and CDR2 SYDVKM. The chain's CDR3 is CASSYGNIRSWDSEAFF. For the CDR3, the DNA is TGTGCCAGCAGCTATGGAAATATTCGTTCTTGGGATTCTGAAGCTTTCTTT.

V is TRBV7-9 and J is TRBJ2-3; perhaps TRBD2 as D (6 bases). From germline, CDR1 is SEHNR and CDR2 FQNEAQ (reference sequence). CDR3 size: 17 residues. V shed 3 bases and J shed 6 bases, with 22 bases lying between them. Here the CDR3 reads CASSFPTRDSPTDTQYF. CDR3 nucleotides: TGTGCCAGCAGCTTCCCTACCCGGGACTCTCCCACGGATACGCAGTATTTT.

The gene calls are TRBV28 and TRBJ2-7; 9 positions match TRBD1. V lost 6 bases to trimming and J lost 4 bases; unmatched junction nucleotides: 7. In germline, CDR1 is MDHEN, CDR2 SYDVKM. The CDR3 has 14 residues. The DNA of the CDR3 is TGTGCCAGCAGGGGGTCGGGACAGGGATACGAGCAGTACTTC. This codes for CASRGSGQGYEQYF.